A single T cell receptor beta chain is shown here with its context. The antigen remains undetermined. The germline gives CDR1 SEHNR, CDR2 FQNEAQ (reference sequence). Deletions cut 8 bases from V and 5 bases from J, with 15 bases between. The CDR3 consists of 13 residues. Using immunoSEQ multiplex PCR, the repertoire was profiled, and TCRdb retains in-frame clones only, with some absent. The repertoire holds tens of thousands of clones, with approximately 86% as singletons. This sample is part of a study of OX40 agonist ivuxolimab in advanced cancers. Study details: Patients with hepatocellular carcinoma, melanoma, renal cell or head and neck cancer made up the dose-escalation patients. Eligibility rules accepted prior anti-PD-1, anti-PD-L1 or anti-CTLA-4 therapy, and roughly 40% had some.

Study observations and caveats: CD8+ T cells averaged more expanded clones than CD4+.

The specimen comprised CD4+ or CD8+ T cells sorted from blood, sampled in a trial of the OX40 agonist ivuxolimab. This receptor was taken from an adult with an advanced solid tumor such as melanoma, head and neck, liver or kidney cancer. This chain uses TRBV7-9 with TRBJ1-1, with TRBD1 as a possible D gene (5 bases). The CDR3 loop reads CASRPGGGTEAFF. The CDR3 DNA reads as TGTGCCAGCCGTCCTGGGGGAGGAACTGAAGCTTTCTTT.